One and the same sample provided the 15 T cell receptor beta chains below, sequenced in a study of preoperative IRX-2 immunotherapy in early breast cancer. Described treatment: preoperative locoregional IRX-2 cytokine immunotherapy. Profiling relied on immunoSEQ multiplex PCR, and the TCRdb table lists in-frame clones only, not all of them. The sample holds around 30,000 clones, approximately 80% seen once. The specimen was obtained from a patient treated with IRX-2 immunotherapy. The receptors derive from a human donor with breast cancer.

This clone has more than one count but fewer than ten. Here the CDR3 DNA reads TGTGCCAGCAGGCTAACGACAGGGGCTAACTATGGCTACACCTTC. Amino acids: CASRLTTGANYGYTF. The chain is built from TRBV6-8 and TRBJ1-2, with TRBD1 matching 8 bases. Germline CDR1 and CDR2: MNHGY and SAAAGT. Trimming cost V 6 bases and J 0 bases; bases outside gene matches: 6. This CDR3 is built from 15 residues.

The rearrangement uses TRBV22-1 and TRBJ2-1; the DNA was not used to check the table's D call, TRBD2. TRBV22-1 is marked as a pseudogene. The CDR3 has 16 residues. The CDR3 nucleotides read TGTGCCAGCAGTCGCCGGGCGGGAGTATCAGACAATGAGCAGTTCTTC. Amino acids: CASSRRAGVSDNEQFF.

This clone was detected once. V is TRBV29-1 and J is TRBJ2-5; no definite D call. With 4 bases removed from V and 5 bases from J, the gap between germline ends came to 14 bases. The germline V gene has CDR1 SQVTM and CDR2 ANQGSEA. The CDR3 has 13 residues. The CDR3 spells CSVGSYLGETQYF. The CDR3 DNA reads as TGCAGCGTTGGTTCTTACCTGGGGGAGACCCAGTACTTC.

DNA for the CDR3: TGTGCCAGTAGTATGAGGGCAGGGGGCAGTTCACCCCTCCACTTT. Translating it yields CASSMRAGGSSPLHF. The chain couples TRBV19 to TRBJ1-6; 8 bases line up with TRBD1. The trim removed 3 bases at V and 9 bases at J, leaving 7 bases unmatched. The CDR3 contains 15 residues. Germline CDR1 is LNHDA and CDR2 is SQIVND (reference sequence). Looking up the rest from reference TRBV19 and TRBJ1-6 gives the full variable domain: DGGITQSPKYLFRKEGQNVTLSCEQNLNHDAMYWYRQDPGQGLRLIYYSQIVNDFQKGDIAEGYSVSREKKESFPLTVTSAQKNPTAFYLCASSMRAGGSSPLHFGNGTRLTVT.

This clone was detected only a few times. J is TRBJ2-1 and V is TRBV11-3; 14 nucleotides agree with TRBD2. The germline V gene encodes CDR1 SGHNT and CDR2 YENEEA. Trimming removed 5 bases from V and 15 bases from J; junction bases left unmatched: 9. The CDR3 runs to 14 residues. CDR3 sequence reads: CASSGGLAGGARFF. The CDR3 region has the DNA TGTGCCAGCAGCGGTGGACTAGCGGGAGGAGCCCGGTTCTTC.

V and J are TRBV18 and TRBJ2-7, with D unclear. Trimming left V 0 bases short and J 4 bases short, with 10 bases between. This CDR3 comprises 14 residues. The germline V gene encodes CDR1 KGHSH and CDR2 LQKENI. The CDR3 DNA reads as TGTGCCAGCTCACCACCGTCAATGCATTACGAGCAGTACTTC. This gives the protein CASSPPSMHYEQYF.

This clone was counted only a few times. This sequence joins TRBV15 and TRBJ1-6; D unresolved. The V end lost 6 bases, the J end lost 0 bases, and 21 bases lay between the germline ends. The CDR3 sequence is 19 residues long. Germline loops: CDR1 LNHNV, CDR2 YYDKDF (reference sequence). The CDR3 reads CATSKRQARLFSYNSPLHF. As DNA, the CDR3 is TGTGCCACCAGTAAGAGGCAGGCCAGGCTTTTCTCCTATAATTCACCCCTCCACTTT.

V is TRBV28 and J is TRBJ1-6; 8 nucleotides agree with TRBD1. Germline CDR1 and CDR2: MDHEN and SYDVKM. The CDR3 has 16 residues. Trimming at V came to 6 bases and at J to 7 bases, leaving 11 bases not matched to a gene. The CDR3 here is CASRFGTGLHNSPLHF. In DNA form, the CDR3 reads TGTGCCAGCAGGTTCGGGACAGGCTTACACAATTCACCCCTCCACTTT.

This clone was counted only a few times. V and J are TRBV6-8 and TRBJ2-6, with D possibly TRBD1 on 6 matching bases. Germline V gene data show CDR1 as MNHGY and CDR2 as SAAAGT. The CDR3 consists of 16 residues. With 10 bases removed from V and 2 bases from J, the gap between germline ends came to 18 bases. The chain's CDR3 is CAITPTQGPGANVLTF. The CDR3 coding sequence is TGTGCCATCACTCCCACGCAGGGGCCTGGGGCCAACGTCCTGACTTTC.

The rearrangement uses TRBV28 and TRBJ2-3; D possibly corresponds to TRBD1 (6 bases). V was cut by 5 bases and J by 3 bases, with 15 bases left in between. Germline CDR1 reads MDHEN; CDR2 reads SYDVKM. The length of the CDR3 is 15 residues. In nucleotides, the CDR3 is TGTGCCAGCAGTCCTTTCCTGCAGGGGACAGATACGCAGTATTTT. Its translation is CASSPFLQGTDTQYF.

The chain combines TRBV6-8 with TRBJ1-4; TRBD1 matches at 9 bases. V shed 7 bases and J 8 bases; nucleotides not matched to a gene: 11. Germline CDR1 reads MNHGY; CDR2 reads SAAAGT. This CDR3 contains 15 residues. The CDR3, as DNA: TGTGCCAGCACCCCGGAAGGGACAGGGCTAGAAAAACTGTTTTTT. Translated, it gives CASTPEGTGLEKLFF.

The chain is built from TRBV6-8 and TRBJ1-1; D not resolved. From germline, CDR1 is MNHGY and CDR2 SAAAGT. V lost 6 bases to trimming and J lost 1 base, with 9 bases between them. The CDR3 extends over 13 amino acids. The CDR3 coding sequence is TGTGCCAGCAGCCGAACACAGAACACTGAAGCTTTCTTT. Protein sequence: CASSRTQNTEAFF.

This clone was detected only once. This chain uses TRBV6-8 with TRBJ1-2; 7 bases align to TRBD1. Looked up from germline, CDR1 is MNHGY and CDR2 is SAAAGT. The ends lost 10 bases at V and 4 bases at J; junction bases unmatched: 9. The CDR3 runs 13 residues. The CDR3 coding sequence is TGTGCCATCAGCTTCGGACAGGCCTATGGCTACACCTTC. Protein product: CAISFGQAYGYTF.

This chain links TRBV11-3 with TRBJ1-6, with 12 bases matching TRBD1. J was trimmed by 10 bases and V by 6 bases; bases with no gene match: 7. The CDR3 totals 15 residues. Germline V lookup: CDR1 SGHNT, CDR2 YENEEA. The CDR3: CASSTGTGGGSPLHF. In DNA form, the CDR3 reads TGTGCCAGCAGTACCGGGACAGGGGGCGGATCACCCCTCCACTTT.

The V gene is TRBV28, the J gene TRBJ2-6, with D maybe TRBD1 (5 bases). The ends were cut back, 4 bases at V and 0 bases at J, with 22 bases in the middle. Germline V gene lookup returns CDR1 MDHEN and CDR2 SYDVKM. The CDR3 has 20 amino acids. The CDR3 coding sequence is TGTGCCAGCAGTTACCCCCTGGACACCGGACGATTCTCTGGGGCCAACGTCCTGACTTTC. It translates to CASSYPLDTGRFSGANVLTF.